Sequencing of this TCR beta chain was carried out in a study of T cells after posttransplantation cyclophosphamide. The naive gate required viable CD3+CD4+ or CD3+CD8+ cells with CCR7+CD45RA+CD45RO-CD95-CD27+CD28+ phenotype. This related bone marrow graft donor gave peripheral blood on the day of marrow donation. Libraries were prepared by immunoSEQ multiplex PCR; TCRdb keeps only in-frame clonotypes and omits some of them. The table records roughly 30,000 clones, roughly 90% of them present only once. Study-level results: Blood and skin or GI T cell repertoires showed limited TRB overlap.

The CDR3 spans 12 residues. Deletions cut 5 bases from V and 6 bases from J, with 11 bases between. Germline CDR1 and CDR2: LNHDA and SQIVND (reference sequence). In regard to this clone: Its antigen is undetermined.

The J gene is TRBJ2-7, the V gene TRBV19; possibly TRBD2 for D (6 bases). The source of this sequence is a man aged 25-40 years in good health and a related stem cell transplant donor. The sample taken for sequencing was naive CD4+ T cells sorted from blood. In DNA form, the CDR3 reads TGTGCCAGTAGTGTCGCGGGGACCGAGCAGTACTTC. It codes for CASSVAGTEQYF.